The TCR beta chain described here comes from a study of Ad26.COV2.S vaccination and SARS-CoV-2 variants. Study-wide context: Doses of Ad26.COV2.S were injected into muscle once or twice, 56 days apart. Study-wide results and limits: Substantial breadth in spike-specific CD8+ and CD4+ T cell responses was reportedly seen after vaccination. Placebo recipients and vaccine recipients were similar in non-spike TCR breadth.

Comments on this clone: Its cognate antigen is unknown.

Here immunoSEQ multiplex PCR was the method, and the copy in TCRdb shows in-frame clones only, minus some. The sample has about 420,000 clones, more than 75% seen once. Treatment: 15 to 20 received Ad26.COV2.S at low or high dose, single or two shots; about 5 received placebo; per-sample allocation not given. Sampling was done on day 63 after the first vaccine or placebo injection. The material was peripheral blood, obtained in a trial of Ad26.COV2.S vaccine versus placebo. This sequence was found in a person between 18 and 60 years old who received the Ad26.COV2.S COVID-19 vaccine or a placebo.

CDR3 protein: CASSFRQGGYNEQFF. CDR3 in DNA: TGTGCCAGCAGCTTCCGACAGGGGGGCTACAATGAGCAGTTCTTC. The rearrangement links TRBV11-2 to TRBJ2-1; 9 bases align to TRBD1. The V segment lost 3 bases and the J segment 3 bases; nucleotides outside the gene matches: 3. Germline V CDR1 and CDR2: SGHAT, FQNNGV. There are 15 residues in the CDR3.